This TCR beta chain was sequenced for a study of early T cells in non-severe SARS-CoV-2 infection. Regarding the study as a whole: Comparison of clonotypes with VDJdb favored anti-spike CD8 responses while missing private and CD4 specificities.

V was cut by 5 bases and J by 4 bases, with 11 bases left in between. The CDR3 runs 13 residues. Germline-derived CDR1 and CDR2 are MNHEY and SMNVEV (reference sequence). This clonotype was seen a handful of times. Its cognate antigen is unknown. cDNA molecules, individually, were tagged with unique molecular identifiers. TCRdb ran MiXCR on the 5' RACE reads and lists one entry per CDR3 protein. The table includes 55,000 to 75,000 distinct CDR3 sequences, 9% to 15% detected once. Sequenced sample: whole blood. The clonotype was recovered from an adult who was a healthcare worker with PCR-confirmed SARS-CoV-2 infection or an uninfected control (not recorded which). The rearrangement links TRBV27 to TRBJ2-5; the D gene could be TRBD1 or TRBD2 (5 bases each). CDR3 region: CASSPGRGETQYF. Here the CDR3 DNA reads TGTGCCAGCAGTCCGGGGCGAGGAGAGACCCAGTACTTC.